The 32 T cell receptor beta chains given below trace back to one sample, sequenced in a study of blood T cell repertoires in COVID-19 (dated by TCRdb to the early 2020s). The library was prepared using the immunoSEQ multiplex PCR assay. TCRdb stores this immuneACCESS table with in-frame sequences only. Part of the clones is absent; in the studies checked, under half of the shortfall reflects unresolved V genes, and no reason is known for the rest. The sample table records roughly 290,000 clones; approximately 90% of these occur just once. The ten largest clones capture approximately 12% of the sample. The sequencing sample was made of peripheral blood. All receptors derive from a woman aged 55-70 years with acute or convalescent COVID-19.

In regard to this clone: The germline gene is not matched at one end of the junction; a read error may be the cause. V usage is TRBV19 and J usage is TRBJ2-7; 8 nucleotides line up with TRBD2. Germline loops: CDR1 LNHDA, CDR2 SQIVND (reference sequence). The CDR3 runs to 14 residues. CDR3 residues: CASSMSSGSYGQYF. CDR3 sequence (DNA): TGTGCCAGTAGTATGTCTAGCGGGTCCTACGGGCAGTACTTC.

The gene calls are TRBV7-2 and TRBJ1-2; D unclear. Trimming removed 0 bases from V and 5 bases from J, with 16 bases in between. CDR1 SGHTA and CDR2 FQGNSA come from the germline V gene. The CDR3 is made up of 16 amino acids. Written as DNA, the CDR3 is TGTGCCAGCAGCTTAGCGGAACTACGGGGTGGGTATGGCTACACCTTC. Protein product: CASSLAELRGGYGYTF.

The table lists this clone with a count of one. The rearrangement uses TRBV27 and TRBJ1-1; D is uncertain. Trimming took off 6 bases at V and 1 base at J, with 9 bases between the two ends. Per the germline V gene, CDR1 is MNHEY and CDR2 is SMNVEV (reference sequence). CDR3 length: 13 residues. CDR3 protein: CASSKGGNTEAFF. In DNA form, the CDR3 reads TGTGCCAGCAGCAAAGGAGGGAACACTGAAGCTTTCTTT.

J is TRBJ2-2 and V is TRBV12-3 or TRBV12-4; D not resolved. V was shortened by 6 bases and J by 6 bases, with 5 bases between the two germline ends. This CDR3 contains 11 residues. The CDR3 sequence: CASRFAGELFF. DNA for the CDR3: TGTGCCAGCAGGTTCGCCGGGGAGCTGTTTTTT.

The chain combines TRBV19 with TRBJ1-1; D is ambiguous. Germline V gives CDR1 LNHDA, CDR2 SQIVND (reference sequence). The CDR3 is made up of 13 amino acids. The V and J ends lost 5 bases and 8 bases respectively, with 15 bases between them. The CDR3 protein is CASSLGLADEAFF. In nucleotides, the CDR3 is TGTGCCAGTAGTCTCGGACTGGCCGACGAAGCTTTCTTT.

Comments on this clone: Mismatch with germline at one junction end may stem from a read error. The V call is TRBV7-7, the J call TRBJ2-5, with no clear D. Per the germline V gene, CDR1 is SSHAT and CDR2 is FNYEAQ (reference sequence). This CDR3 comprises 13 residues. CDR3 amino acids: CASSLDLGETQYF. Written as DNA, the CDR3 is TGTGCTAGCAGCTTAGACCTAGGAGAGACCCAGTACTTC.

The chain is built from TRBV6-6 and TRBJ1-2, with 7 bases matching TRBD1. CDR1 and CDR2 from the germline V gene are MNHNY and SVGAGI (reference sequence). This CDR3 contains 14 residues. V was pared by 0 bases and J by 4 bases, with 2 bases of the junction left unmatched. CDR3 nucleotides: TGTGCCAGCAGTTACTCAACAGGGGCCTATGGCTACACCTTC. Its translation is CASSYSTGAYGYTF.

The rearrangement uses TRBV7-8 and TRBJ2-1; D may be TRBD2 (7 bases). The V end was cut by 0 bases, the J end by 8 bases, with 14 bases between. This CDR3 has 15 residues. Germline V lookup: CDR1 SGHVS, CDR2 FQNEAQ. The CDR3 loop reads CASSLAGGPQDEQFF. CDR3 sequence (DNA): TGTGCCAGCAGCTTAGCGGGGGGGCCTCAGGATGAGCAGTTCTTC.

This clone was seen only a few times. This sequence joins TRBV6-6 and TRBJ1-6; 8 nucleotides agree with TRBD1. This CDR3 has 15 amino acids. With 6 bases clipped from V and 10 bases from J, the junction kept 11 bases outside the gene matches. Germline values: CDR1 MNHNY, CDR2 SVGAGI (reference sequence). The chain's CDR3 is CASSLGTGGNSPLHF. The CDR3 DNA follows: TGTGCCAGCAGCCTCGGTACAGGGGGAAACTCACCCCTCCACTTT.

The V and J genes are TRBV4-2 and TRBJ2-5; D is ambiguous. CDR3 length: 17 residues. Trimming removed 0 bases from V and 5 bases from J, with 19 bases in between. CDR1 is LGHNA, CDR2 YNFKEQ, per germline. CDR3 nucleotide sequence: TGTGCCAGCAGCCAAGATTCCGCCCGCCGACCCGGGGAGACCCAGTACTTC. Translated: CASSQDSARRPGETQYF.

The chain carries TRBV24-1 and TRBJ2-1; tentatively, D is TRBD1 (6 bases). V lost 7 bases and J 15 bases, leaving 21 bases between the germline ends. Germline CDR1 KGHDR, CDR2 SFDVKD. There are 13 residues in the CDR3. The CDR3 sequence is CATRPLRGRGPFF. In nucleotides, the CDR3 is TGTGCCACCAGACCATTGCGTGGCAGGGGACCGTTCTTC.

V is TRBV4-3 and J is TRBJ2-1, with unresolved D. CDR3 length: 15 residues. Germline assignment: CDR1 LGHNA and CDR2 YSLEER. V lost 5 bases, J lost 0 bases, and 11 bases lay in between. The CDR3 loop reads CASSTYESSYNEQFF. CDR3 nucleotide sequence: TGCGCCAGCAGCACCTATGAGAGCTCCTACAATGAGCAGTTCTTC.

Details on this clone: Within the sample, other DNA sequences also encode this same CDR3. This chain uses TRBV5-4 with TRBJ1-2; TRBD1 agrees at 9 bases. V gave up 4 bases and J gave up 8 bases; unmatched junction bases: 6. Germline V gives CDR1 SGHNT, CDR2 YYREEE (reference sequence). The CDR3 length is 13 residues. The CDR3 loop reads CASSLDRGGGYTF. In nucleotides, the CDR3 is TGTGCCAGCAGCCTGGACAGGGGAGGCGGCTACACCTTC. The entire variable domain, with the rest obtained from reference TRBV5-4 and TRBJ1-2, is as follows: ETGVTQSPTHLIKTRGQQVTLRCSSQSGHNTVSWYQQALGQGPQFIFQYYREEENGRGNFPPRFSGLQFPNYSSELNVNALELDDSALYLCASSLDRGGGYTFGSGTRLTVV.

The chain has TRBV7-3 and TRBJ1-2; a weak D match, TRBD1 (5 bases). The CDR3 extends over 12 amino acids. The germline V gene has CDR1 SGHTA and CDR2 FQGTGA. V was trimmed by 4 bases and J by 8 bases, leaving 11 bases between them. CDR3 in amino acids: CASSSGQRGYTF. The CDR3 nucleotides are TGTGCCAGCAGCTCAGGACAACGCGGCTACACCTTC.

J is TRBJ1-4 and V is TRBV30; no clear D. CDR1 is GTSNPN and CDR2 is SVGIG in the germline V gene (reference sequence). This CDR3 has 12 amino acids. Trimming left V 6 bases short and J 7 bases short, with 12 bases between. CDR3 protein: CACGLPGEKLFF. In DNA, the CDR3 is TGTGCCTGTGGATTACCGGGTGAAAAACTGTTTTTT.

The gene calls are TRBV7-2 and TRBJ2-2; D is possibly TRBD2 (5 bases). The CDR3 extends over 15 amino acids. The V end lost 5 bases, the J end lost 7 bases, and 17 bases lay between the germline ends. Germline loops: CDR1 SGHTA, CDR2 FQGNSA. CDR3 bases: TGTGCCAGCAGCCCCCTCGGGGTGACCGGCGGGGAGCTGTTTTTT. Translation: CASSPLGVTGGELFF. Full variable domain (outside the CDR3, taken from reference TRBV7-2 and TRBJ2-2): GAGVSQSPSNKVTEKGKDVELRCDPISGHTALYWYRQSLGQGLEFLIYFQGNSAPDKSGLPSDRFSAERTGGSVSTLTIQRTQQEDSAVYLCASSPLGVTGGELFFGEGSRLTVL.

This clone was observed a few times. The V call is TRBV4-2, the J call TRBJ1-1; D might be TRBD1 (5 bases). The CDR3 consists of 16 residues. With 0 bases removed from V and 0 bases from J, the gap between germline ends came to 11 bases. Germline lookup yields CDR1 LGHNA and CDR2 YNFKEQ. The CDR3 reads CASSQDQGRLNTEAFF. CDR3 bases: TGTGCCAGCAGCCAAGATCAGGGCCGGTTGAACACTGAAGCTTTCTTT.

V gene TRBV4-2 combines with J gene TRBJ2-5, with 8 positions matching TRBD2. The ends lost 0 bases at V and 4 bases at J; junction bases unmatched: 7. The CDR3 sequence is 16 residues long. Per the germline V gene, CDR1 is LGHNA and CDR2 is YNFKEQ. The CDR3 nucleotides are TGTGCCAGCAGCCAAGAGGGCGCGGGGGGACTAGAGACCCAGTACTTC. Encoded protein: CASSQEGAGGLETQYF.

The chain carries TRBV2 and TRBJ1-2, with a tentative D call TRBD1 (6 bases). Trimming took 4 bases from V and 6 from J, leaving 12 bases between them. The CDR3 contains 13 residues. CDR1 and CDR2 from the germline V gene are SNHLY and FYNNEI. This CDR3 reads CASSGGGVNGYTF. In nucleotides, the CDR3 is TGTGCCAGCAGTGGGGGGGGCGTTAATGGCTACACCTTC.

The chain is built from TRBV3-1 (or the pseudogene TRBV3-2) and TRBJ1-2; the D gene is possibly TRBD1 (5 bases). CDR1 and CDR2 (germline): LGHDT, YNNKEL (reference sequence). This CDR3 has 16 amino acids. V lost 2 bases, J lost 1 base, and 14 bases lay in between. The CDR3 DNA is TGTGCCAGCAGCCAATGGTCAAGGGGACTTAACTATGGCTACACCTTC. Translating it yields CASSQWSRGLNYGYTF.

The chain recombines TRBV2 with TRBJ1-5; D is unclear. Germline V gene sequence: CDR1 SNHLY, CDR2 FYNNEI. The V end was cut by 7 bases, the J end by 1 base, with 8 bases between. CDR3 length equals 13 residues. CDR3 amino acids: CASTGRSNQPQHF. DNA for the CDR3: TGTGCCAGCACCGGCAGGAGCAATCAGCCCCAGCATTTT.

The chain couples TRBV6-4 to TRBJ2-1, with 9 bases identical to TRBD2. Germline assignment: CDR1 MRHNA and CDR2 SNTAGT. The CDR3 extends over 17 amino acids. Trimming cost V 6 bases and J 5 bases; bases outside gene matches: 14. The CDR3 region has the DNA TGTGCCAGCAGATGGGTTCCGGGACTAGCAAGGAACAATGAGCAGTTCTTC. It is translated as CASRWVPGLARNNEQFF.

This clone was recorded only once. The J gene is TRBJ2-3, the V gene TRBV20-1; TRBD2 agrees at 14 bases. This CDR3 contains 15 residues. V was clipped by 3 bases and J by 3 bases; unmatched bases: 2. Germline CDR1 reads DFQATT; CDR2 reads SNEGSKA (reference sequence). The CDR3 DNA sequence: TGCAGTGCTAGTGGGACTAGCGGGAGAACAGATACGCAGTATTTT. This codes for CSASGTSGRTDTQYF.

The chain couples TRBV29-1 to TRBJ2-7; 8 positions agree with TRBD2. This CDR3 is 13 amino acids long. Germline-derived CDR1 and CDR2 are SQVTM and ANQGSEA. V shed 1 base and J 4 bases; nucleotides not matched to a gene: 3. CDR3 protein: CSVEGTSRYEQYF. The CDR3 DNA is TGCAGCGTTGAAGGGACTAGCAGGTACGAGCAGTACTTC.

The V and J genes are TRBV5-6 and TRBJ2-2; TRBD1 agrees at 8 bases. This CDR3 region has 16 residues. V gave up 5 bases and J gave up 6 bases; unmatched junction bases: 12. The germline V gene encodes CDR1 SGHDT and CDR2 YYEEEE. The CDR3 loop reads CASSSPGTGIAGELFF. CDR3 DNA sequence: TGTGCCAGCAGTTCCCCCGGGACAGGTATCGCCGGGGAGCTGTTTTTT.

The chain combines TRBV12-5 with TRBJ2-7; D perhaps matches TRBD2 (7 bases). The CDR3 is 15 amino acids. Trimming removed 3 bases at V and 1 base at J, with 13 bases between. The germline CDR1 and CDR2 sequences are LGHNT and FRNRAP. CDR3 DNA: TGTGCTAGTGGTTTCAGTCGGGGGGCGTCCTACGAGCAGTACTTC. Translating it yields CASGFSRGASYEQYF. The whole variable domain, remainder taken from reference TRBV12-5 and TRBJ2-7, is DARVTQTPRHKVTEMGQEVTMRCQPILGHNTVFWYRQTMMQGLELLAYFRNRAPLDDSGMPKDRFSAEMPDATLATLKIQPSEPRDSAVYFCASGFSRGASYEQYFGPGTRLTVT.

The chain carries TRBV4-1 and TRBJ1-5, with a possible D match to TRBD1 (6 bases). V gave up 3 bases and J gave up 0 bases, with 18 bases separating them. This CDR3 has 18 amino acids. Germline lookup yields CDR1 MGHRA and CDR2 YSYEKL. This CDR3 is CASSQAMSGTYSNQPQHF. As DNA, the CDR3 is TGCGCCAGCAGCCAGGCTATGAGCGGGACATATAGCAATCAGCCCCAGCATTTT.

This clone was counted once. CDR3 nucleotide sequence: TGCGCCAGCAGCTTGGCCTGGTATCCAGGGGGGACGAGTGAAGCTTTCTTT. Translating it yields CASSLAWYPGGTSEAFF. V usage is TRBV5-1 and J usage is TRBJ1-1; 7 nucleotides line up with TRBD1. Trimming cost V 0 bases and J 7 bases; bases outside gene matches: 15. The CDR3 runs to 17 residues. CDR1 is SGHRS and CDR2 is YFSETQ in the germline V gene.

The rearrangement uses TRBV28 and TRBJ2-5, with a tentative D call TRBD2 (6 bases). CDR1 and CDR2 (germline): MDHEN, SYDVKM. The CDR3 has 13 amino acids. The V end lost 3 bases, the J end lost 4 bases, and 9 bases lay between the germline ends. This CDR3 is CASSLGGGETQYF. In DNA, the CDR3 is TGTGCCAGCAGTTTGGGGGGAGGAGAGACCCAGTACTTC. The full variable domain, in which reference TRBV28 and TRBJ2-5 provide the parts outside the CDR3, is DVKVTQSSRYLVKRTGEKVFLECVQDMDHENMFWYRQDPGLGLRLIYFSYDVKMKEKGDIPEGYSVSREKKERFSLILESASTNQTSMYLCASSLGGGETQYFGPGTRLLVL.

The chain couples TRBV7-9 to TRBJ2-3; D remains unclear. Per germline, CDR1 SEHNR and CDR2 FQNEAQ (reference sequence). There are 13 residues in the CDR3. V was cut by 3 bases and J by 0 bases, with 4 bases left in between. Written as DNA, the CDR3 is TGTGCCAGCAGCTTCGGGAGCACAGATACGCAGTATTTT. This sequence encodes CASSFGSTDTQYF.

The genes are TRBV9 and TRBJ2-3, with TRBD2 identical over 8 bases. The germline V gene encodes CDR1 SGDLS and CDR2 YYNGEE. Trimming took 0 bases from V and 1 from J; bases not matched to a gene: 7. CDR3 size: 17 residues. This CDR3 is CASSVAGGPLRTDTQYF. DNA for the CDR3: TGTGCCAGCAGCGTAGCGGGGGGGCCACTTCGCACAGATACGCAGTATTTT.

This rearrangement joins TRBV23-1 to TRBJ1-1; 7 bases line up with TRBD1. TRBV23-1 is known as an ORF, though its function is uncertain. CDR3 length: 16 residues. V lost 2 bases, J lost 6 bases, and 12 bases stayed unmatched. The CDR3 coding sequence is TGCGCCAGCAGTCAAGCGACAGGGAGCCCAAACTCTGAAGCTTTCTTT. Protein product: CASSQATGSPNSEAFF.